This T cell receptor (beta chain) was documented in a study of blood T cell repertoires in COVID-19. Study in general: Sites in the United States, Italy and Spain provided acute and convalescent COVID-19 samples.

The method was immunoSEQ multiplex PCR; TCRdb's version includes in-frame clones alone and lacks a portion of them. The sample has roughly 250,000 clones, approximately 86% seen once; the top ten hold 3.3%. The source is a woman aged 40 to 50 with acute COVID-19. The specimen was PBMCs or T cells enriched from blood (not recorded which).

In nucleotides, the CDR3 is TGCAGCGCCCGACTAGGAGAGTCCCTCGAGCAGTACTTC. This codes for CSARLGESLEQYF. The V call is TRBV29-1, the J call TRBJ2-7; D perhaps matches TRBD2 (6 bases). Germline V gene data show CDR1 as SQVTM and CDR2 as ANQGSEA. V lost 7 bases to trimming and J lost 6 bases, with 19 bases between them. This CDR3 is built from 13 residues.